A single sample gave rise to the 27 T cell receptor beta chains below, sequenced in a study of blood T cell repertoires in COVID-19. Assay: immunoSEQ multiplex PCR; the TCRdb copy retains only in-frame clones and omits some. The sample lists tens of thousands of clones, more than 70% occurring once. The sequencing input was peripheral blood. The receptors originated from a woman older than 75 with acute or convalescent COVID-19.

CDR3 bases: TGTGCCAGCAGCTTGCCTAGCGGGAGTTACAATGAGCAGTTCTTC. Residues: CASSLPSGSYNEQFF. The genes are TRBV13 and TRBJ2-1; TRBD2 matches at 10 bases. The V gene end was trimmed by 3 bases and the J gene end by 4 bases; junction bases not matched to a gene: 3. Germline assignment: CDR1 PRHDT and CDR2 FYEKMQ (reference sequence). The CDR3 length is 15 residues.

This chain connects TRBV7-2 to TRBJ1-5, with TRBD1 matching over 11 bases. V was pared by 5 bases and J by 7 bases, with 7 bases of the junction left unmatched. CDR3 length: 15 residues. The germline gives CDR1 SGHTA, CDR2 FQGNSA. CDR3 sequence reads: CASSPGQGVRQPQHF. The CDR3 DNA reads TGTGCCAGCAGCCCGGGACAGGGGGTAAGACAGCCCCAGCATTTT. Drawing the rest from reference TRBV7-2 and TRBJ1-5, the complete variable domain is GAGVSQSPSNKVTEKGKDVELRCDPISGHTALYWYRQSLGQGLEFLIYFQGNSAPDKSGLPSDRFSAERTGGSVSTLTIQRTQQEDSAVYLCASSPGQGVRQPQHFGDGTRLSIL.

The V call is TRBV6-2 or TRBV6-3, the J call TRBJ1-3, with 8 bases matching TRBD1. The CDR3 runs 16 residues. Unmatched junction bases numbered 8, after V lost 6 bases and J lost 1 base. Germline assignment: CDR1 MNHEY and CDR2 SVGEGT. CDR3 amino acids: CASSTPTGGSGNTIYF. The CDR3 nucleotides are TGTGCCAGCAGCACCCCCACAGGGGGATCTGGAAACACCATATATTTT.

This clone was recorded a few times. The gene calls are TRBV5-1 and TRBJ2-3, with a weak D call TRBD2 (5 bases). Germline CDR1 and CDR2: SGHRS and YFSETQ. The CDR3 sequence is 14 residues long. V lost 0 bases, J lost 1 base, and 6 bases lay in between. The CDR3 region is CASSLGGGTDTQYF. The CDR3 DNA follows: TGCGCCAGCAGCTTGGGGGGAGGCACAGATACGCAGTATTTT.

This clone was observed a single time. The genes are TRBV19 and TRBJ2-1, with TRBD1 identical over 11 bases. Germline V gives CDR1 LNHDA, CDR2 SQIVND (reference sequence). The CDR3 totals 15 residues. V lost 6 bases, J lost 12 bases, and 13 bases stayed unmatched. The CDR3 bases are TGTGCCAGTAGCCATACGGACAGGGGGCAAAGTTGGCAGTTCTTC. Residues: CASSHTDRGQSWQFF. Complete variable domain (other parts from reference TRBV19 and TRBJ2-1): DGGITQSPKYLFRKEGQNVTLSCEQNLNHDAMYWYRQDPGQGLRLIYYSQIVNDFQKGDIAEGYSVSREKKESFPLTVTSAQKNPTAFYLCASSHTDRGQSWQFFGPGTRLTVL.

In this sample, this clone turned up a few times. This chain joins TRBV19 and TRBJ2-1, with D possibly matching TRBD1 (6 bases). Germline CDR1 is LNHDA and CDR2 is SQIVND (reference sequence). The CDR3 contains 16 residues. V lost 4 bases, J lost 4 bases, and 17 bases lay in between. The CDR3 DNA reads TGTGCCAGTAGTAACTTACAGGGCCGAACTTACAATGAGCAGTTCTTC. Encoded protein: CASSNLQGRTYNEQFF.

The genes are TRBV7-8 and TRBJ2-5, with no clear D. There are 16 residues in the CDR3. Between the trimmed V and J ends, which lost 1 base and 2 bases, there was a span of 14 bases. Germline CDR1 reads SGHVS; CDR2 reads FQNEAQ. The CDR3 DNA sequence: TGTGCCAGCAGCTTAGGGTGGCGGCCGCGTCAAGAGACCCAGTACTTC. As protein: CASSLGWRPRQETQYF.

The chain couples TRBV7-3 to TRBJ2-1, with 10 bases identical to TRBD2. After removal of 5 bases from V and 2 bases from J, the junction contained 3 bases not matched to a gene. CDR3 length: 15 residues. Germline V CDR1 and CDR2: SGHTA, FQGTGA. Here the CDR3 reads CASSPSGSPYNEQFF. The CDR3 coding sequence is TGTGCCAGCAGCCCTAGCGGGAGTCCCTACAATGAGCAGTTCTTC.

For the CDR3, the DNA is TGTGCCAGCAGCTTAGTGTCCGCGGGGGGCTACACCTTC. It specifies CASSLVSAGGYTF. This chain uses TRBV7-9 with TRBJ1-2; unclear D gene. Trimming removed 1 base at V and 8 bases at J, with 11 bases between. CDR1 SEHNR and CDR2 FQNEAQ come from the germline V gene (reference sequence). The CDR3 has 13 residues. Drawing the rest from reference TRBV7-9 and TRBJ1-2, the complete variable domain is DTGVSQNPRHKITKRGQNVTFRCDPISEHNRLYWYRQTLGQGPEFLTYFQNEAQLEKSRLLSDRFSAERPKGSFSTLEIQRTEQGDSAMYLCASSLVSAGGYTFGSGTRLTVV.

The genes are TRBV19 and TRBJ2-5; 10 nucleotides align to TRBD2. Germline assignment: CDR1 LNHDA and CDR2 SQIVND (reference sequence). There are 16 residues in the CDR3. V trimming: 3 bases; J trimming: 7 bases; junction bases outside the gene matches: 11. The CDR3 here is CASSMLASGGLGTQYF. CDR3 DNA sequence: TGTGCCAGTAGTATGTTGGCTAGCGGGGGTTTGGGGACCCAGTACTTC.

The chain couples TRBV2 to TRBJ2-7; 15 nucleotides align to TRBD2. The V gene's germline CDR1 is SNHLY and CDR2 FYNNEI. V lost 6 bases and J lost 0; bases outside the gene matches: 3. The CDR3 runs to 16 residues. The CDR3 here is CASRRTSGRDSYEQYF. The CDR3 DNA follows: TGTGCCAGCAGACGGACTAGCGGGAGGGACTCCTACGAGCAGTACTTC.

This chain connects TRBV2 to TRBJ2-2; 10 bases map to TRBD2. The CDR3 runs 16 residues. J gave up 6 bases and V 2 bases, and 6 bases lay outside the gene matches. CDR1 and CDR2 from the germline V gene are SNHLY and FYNNEI. This chain's CDR3 is CASSETLAGVSGELFF. The CDR3 coding sequence is TGTGCCAGCAGTGAAACGCTAGCGGGAGTCTCCGGGGAGCTGTTTTTT.

The J gene is TRBJ2-7, the V gene TRBV30, with 10 bases that match TRBD2. CDR1 is GTSNPN and CDR2 is SVGIG in the germline V gene (reference sequence). Trimming removed 2 bases from V and 7 bases from J; junction bases left unmatched: 11. CDR3 size: 15 residues. CDR3 protein: CAWSRRSGGAWEQYF. The CDR3 coding sequence is TGTGCCTGGAGTCGTCGAAGCGGGGGGGCCTGGGAGCAGTACTTC.

This clone was seen once. This chain joins TRBV11-2 and TRBJ1-3; no clear D. Germline-derived CDR1 and CDR2 are SGHAT and FQNNGV. With 3 bases removed from V and 0 bases from J, the gap between germline ends came to 12 bases. This CDR3 spans 16 amino acids. Written as DNA, the CDR3 is TGTGCCAGCAGCTTGAATGCTCTACGCTCTGGAAACACCATATATTTT. Protein product: CASSLNALRSGNTIYF.

The J gene is TRBJ1-3, the V gene TRBV3-1 (or the pseudogene TRBV3-2), with unresolved D. Trimming cost V 4 bases and J 4 bases, with 11 bases left between them. There are 14 residues in the CDR3. Germline V lookup: CDR1 LGHDT, CDR2 YNNKEL (reference sequence). Here the CDR3 DNA reads TGTGCCAGCAGCCCCGAGGGCACGGGAAACACCATATATTTT. Protein: CASSPEGTGNTIYF.

This chain uses TRBV2 with TRBJ1-5, with 7 nucleotides matching TRBD1. CDR1 is SNHLY, CDR2 FYNNEI, per germline. The length of the CDR3 is 15 residues. V lost 6 bases, J lost 7 bases, and 12 bases stayed unmatched. CDR3 in DNA: TGTGCCAGCAGCCCCAGGAGAGGGGGCGAACAGCCCCAGCATTTT. Its translation: CASSPRRGGEQPQHF.

The V call is TRBV29-1, the J call TRBJ2-7; D call uncertain. Germline V gene data show CDR1 as SQVTM and CDR2 as ANQGSEA. CDR3 length equals 12 residues. V shed 4 bases and J shed 0 bases, with 7 bases lying between them. The CDR3 DNA reads as TGCAGCGTTGCTGGCAGCTCCTACGAGCAGTACTTC. Encoded protein: CSVAGSSYEQYF.

The genes are TRBV28 and TRBJ1-3; no reliable D call. The CDR3 has 15 amino acids. The V and J ends lost 6 bases and 0 bases respectively, with 12 bases between them. In germline, CDR1 is MDHEN, CDR2 SYDVKM. The CDR3 reads CASSPGGVSGNTIYF. CDR3 in DNA: TGTGCCAGCAGCCCCGGAGGAGTCTCTGGAAACACCATATATTTT.

The chain employs TRBV30 and TRBJ1-5; 8 positions agree with TRBD1. Per the germline V gene, CDR1 is GTSNPN and CDR2 is SVGIG (reference sequence). Trimming cost V 3 bases and J 6 bases; bases outside gene matches: 22. There are 19 residues in the CDR3. CDR3 bases: TGTGCCTGGAGCGTGTACAGGTTTGAGCCGGACAGGGTGGGTCAGCCCCAGCATTTT. Residues: CAWSVYRFEPDRVGQPQHF. Using reference TRBV30 and TRBJ1-5 for the parts outside the CDR3, the full variable domain is SQTIHQWPATLVQPVGSPLSLECTVEGTSNPNLYWYRQAAGRGLQLLFYSVGIGQISSEVPQNLSASRPQDRQFILSSKKLLLSDSGFYLCAWSVYRFEPDRVGQPQHFGDGTRLSIL.

This clone appeared a single time. CDR3 amino acids: CASSLASGTGHGYTF. CDR3 nucleotides: TGTGCCAGCAGCTTAGCATCCGGGACAGGGCATGGCTACACCTTC. The genes are TRBV7-2 and TRBJ1-2, with TRBD1 matching 9 bases. The germline gives CDR1 SGHTA, CDR2 FQGNSA. The CDR3 consists of 15 residues. Trimming at V came to 0 bases and at J to 6 bases, leaving 5 bases not matched to a gene.

The chain joins TRBV14 to TRBJ1-1; D remains unclear. Germline assignment: CDR1 SGHDN and CDR2 FVKESK. The CDR3 extends over 14 amino acids. V dropped 0 bases and J dropped 7 bases, with 12 bases sitting between them. Here the CDR3 reads CASSQDLGPVEAFF. The CDR3 DNA reads TGTGCCAGCAGCCAAGATCTTGGGCCAGTTGAAGCTTTCTTT.

The chain uses TRBV10-1 and TRBJ1-2, with D possibly TRBD1 on 6 matching bases. The CDR3 totals 13 residues. V was pared by 6 bases and J by 4 bases, with 12 bases between. Per the germline V gene, CDR1 is WNHNN and CDR2 is SYGVQD (reference sequence). The CDR3 reads CASSPDRTYGYTF. In nucleotides, the CDR3 is TGCGCCAGCAGCCCGGACAGAACCTATGGCTACACCTTC.

The CDR3 protein is CASSLNAPGGGQETQYF. As DNA, the CDR3 is TGTGCCAGCAGCTTAAACGCACCTGGCGGGGGGCAAGAGACCCAGTACTTC. The V and J genes are TRBV7-6 and TRBJ2-5; 8 bases map to TRBD2. V gave up 2 bases and J gave up 2 bases; unmatched junction bases: 10. CDR1 SGHVS and CDR2 FNYEAQ come from the germline V gene. CDR3 length: 17 residues.

The chain combines TRBV24-1 with TRBJ2-3, with a possible D match to TRBD2 (5 bases). CDR1 and CDR2 from the germline V gene are KGHDR and SFDVKD. The CDR3 has 14 residues. V lost 5 bases to trimming and J lost 6 bases, with 14 bases between them. Written as DNA, the CDR3 is TGTGCCACCAGTGCGGGAAGGGATGGCGATACGCAGTATTTT. Translating it yields CATSAGRDGDTQYF.

This clone has only one observation. V and J are TRBV10-3 and TRBJ1-2; D gene unclear. Germline loops: CDR1 ENHRY, CDR2 SYGVKD. This CDR3 comprises 14 residues. The germline V and J ends were trimmed by 2 bases and 2 bases, with 9 bases remaining between them. The CDR3 bases are TGTGCCATCAGTGAGCCCCAGGTGAACTATGGCTACACCTTC. Its protein is CAISEPQVNYGYTF.

J is TRBJ2-3 and V is TRBV9; a possible D gene is TRBD2 (7 bases). This CDR3 region has 14 residues. Germline CDR1 reads SGDLS; CDR2 reads YYNGEE. Trimming cost V 4 bases and J 8 bases, with 17 bases left between them. The CDR3 DNA sequence: TGTGCCAGCAGCCCCCCTTGGAGGGGGGGTACGCAGTATTTT. This gives the protein CASSPPWRGGTQYF.

Concerning this clone: At one boundary the junction diverges from the germline segment, which might be a read error. This chain joins TRBV6-1 and TRBJ2-5; possibly TRBD2 for D (6 bases). The CDR3 totals 15 residues. The germline CDR1 and CDR2 sequences are MNHNS and SASEGT. The chain's CDR3 is CASSELSSAQGTQYF. DNA for the CDR3: TGTGCCAGCAGTGAACTATCTAGCGCCCAAGGGACCCAGTACTTC.